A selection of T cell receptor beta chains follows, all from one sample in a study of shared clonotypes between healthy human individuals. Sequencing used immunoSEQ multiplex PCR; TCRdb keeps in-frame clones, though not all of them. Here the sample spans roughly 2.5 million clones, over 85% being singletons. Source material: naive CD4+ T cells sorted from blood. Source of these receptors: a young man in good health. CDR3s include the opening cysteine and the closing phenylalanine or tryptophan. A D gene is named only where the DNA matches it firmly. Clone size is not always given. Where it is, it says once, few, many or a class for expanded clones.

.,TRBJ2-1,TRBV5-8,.,CASRNGGWGFPFF,TGTGCCAGCAGGAACGGAGGATGGGGTTTTCCGTTCTTC
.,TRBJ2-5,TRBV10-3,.,CAISEGIRETQYF,TGTGCCATCAGTGAGGGGATTAGAGAGACCCAGTACTTC
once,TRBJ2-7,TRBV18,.,CASSPTGSYEQYF,TGTGCCAGCTCACCGACTGGGAGTTACGAGCAGTACTTC
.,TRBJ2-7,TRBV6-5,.,CASSRMGEQYF,TGTGCCAGCAGTAGGATGGGCGAGCAGTACTTC
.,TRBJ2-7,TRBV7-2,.,CASSSFQGRDEQYF,TGTGCCAGCAGCTCATTCCAGGGTCGGGACGAGCAGTACTTC
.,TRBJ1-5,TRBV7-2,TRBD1,CASSSKPRTGLSNQPQHF,TGTGCCAGCAGCTCCAAGCCTCGGACAGGGCTTAGCAATCAGCCCCAGCATTTT
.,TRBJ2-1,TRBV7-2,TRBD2,CASSLAASGGYNEQFF,TGTGCCAGCAGCTTAGCGGCTAGCGGGGGATACAATGAGCAGTTCTTC
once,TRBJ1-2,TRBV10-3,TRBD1,CATIGTGNFGYTF,TGTGCCACCATCGGGACAGGGAATTTCGGCTACACCTTC
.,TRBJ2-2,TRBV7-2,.,CASSRSTANTGELFF,TGTGCCAGCAGTCGTAGCACTGCGAACACCGGGGAGCTGTTTTTT
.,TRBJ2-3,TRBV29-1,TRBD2,CSGGLATDTQYF,TGCAGCGGAGGACTAGCCACAGATACGCAGTATTTT